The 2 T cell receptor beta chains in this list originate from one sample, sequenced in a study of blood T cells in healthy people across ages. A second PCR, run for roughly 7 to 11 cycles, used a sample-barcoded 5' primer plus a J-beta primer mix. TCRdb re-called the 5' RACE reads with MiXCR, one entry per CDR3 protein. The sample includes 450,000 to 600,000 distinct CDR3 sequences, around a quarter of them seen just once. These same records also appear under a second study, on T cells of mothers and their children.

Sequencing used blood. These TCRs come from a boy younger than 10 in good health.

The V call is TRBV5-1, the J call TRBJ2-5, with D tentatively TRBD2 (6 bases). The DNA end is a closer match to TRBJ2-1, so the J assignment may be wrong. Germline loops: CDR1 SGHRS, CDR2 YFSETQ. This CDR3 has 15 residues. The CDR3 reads CASSGTGGLRVEQFF. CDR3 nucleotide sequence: TGCGCCAGCAGCGGTACCGGAGGGCTCAGAGTTGAGCAGTTCTTC.

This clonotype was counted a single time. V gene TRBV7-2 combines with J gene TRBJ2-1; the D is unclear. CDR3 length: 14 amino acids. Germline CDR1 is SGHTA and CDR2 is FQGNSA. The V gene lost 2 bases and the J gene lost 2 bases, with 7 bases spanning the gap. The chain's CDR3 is CASSLTFAYNEQFF. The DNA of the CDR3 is TGTGCCAGCAGCTTAACATTTGCCTACAATGAGCAGTTCTTC.